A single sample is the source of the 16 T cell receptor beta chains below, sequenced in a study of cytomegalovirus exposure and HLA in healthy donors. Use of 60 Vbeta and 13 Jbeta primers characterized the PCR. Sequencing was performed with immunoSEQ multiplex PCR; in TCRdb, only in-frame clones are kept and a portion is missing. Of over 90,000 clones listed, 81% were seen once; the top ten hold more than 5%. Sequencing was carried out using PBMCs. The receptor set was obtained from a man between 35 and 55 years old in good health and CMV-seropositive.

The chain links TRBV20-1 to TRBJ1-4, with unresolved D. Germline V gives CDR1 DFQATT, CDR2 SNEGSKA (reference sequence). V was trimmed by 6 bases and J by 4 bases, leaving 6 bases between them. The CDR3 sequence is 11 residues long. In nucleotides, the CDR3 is TGCAGTGCGAAGAGTAATGAAAAACTGTTTTTT. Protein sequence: CSAKSNEKLFF.

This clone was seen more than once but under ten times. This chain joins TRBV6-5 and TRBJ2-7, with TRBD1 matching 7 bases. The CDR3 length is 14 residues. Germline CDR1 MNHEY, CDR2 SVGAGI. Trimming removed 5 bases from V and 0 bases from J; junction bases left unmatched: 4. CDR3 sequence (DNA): TGTGCCAGCAGTGGCAGGGGGAGCTCCTACGAGCAGTACTTC. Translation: CASSGRGSSYEQYF.

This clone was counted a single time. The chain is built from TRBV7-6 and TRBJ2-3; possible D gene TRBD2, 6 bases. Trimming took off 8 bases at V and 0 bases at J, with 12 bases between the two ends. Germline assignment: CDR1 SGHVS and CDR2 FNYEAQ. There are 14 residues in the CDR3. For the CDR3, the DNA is TGTGCCAGCGGCGGGACCACTAGCACAGATACGCAGTATTTT. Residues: CASGGTTSTDTQYF. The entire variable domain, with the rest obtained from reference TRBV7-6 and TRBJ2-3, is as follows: GAGVSQSPRYKVTKRGQDVALRCDPISGHVSLYWYRQALGQGPEFLTYFNYEAQQDKSGLPNDRFSAERPEGSISTLTIQRTEQRDSAMYRCASGGTTSTDTQYFGPGTRLTVL.

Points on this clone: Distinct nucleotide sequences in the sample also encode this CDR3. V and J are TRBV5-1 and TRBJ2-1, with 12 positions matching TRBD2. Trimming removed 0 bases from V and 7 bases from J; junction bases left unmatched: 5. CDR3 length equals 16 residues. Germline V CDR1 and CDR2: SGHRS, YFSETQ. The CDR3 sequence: CASSLDRLAGGNEQFF. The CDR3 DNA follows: TGCGCCAGCAGCTTGGATCGCCTAGCGGGAGGGAATGAGCAGTTCTTC.

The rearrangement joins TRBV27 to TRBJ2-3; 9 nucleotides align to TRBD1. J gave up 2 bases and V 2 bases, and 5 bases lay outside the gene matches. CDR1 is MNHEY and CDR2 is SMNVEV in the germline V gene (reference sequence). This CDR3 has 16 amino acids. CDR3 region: CASSLRGQGITDTQYF. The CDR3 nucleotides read TGTGCCAGCAGTTTAAGGGGACAGGGAATCACAGATACGCAGTATTTT.

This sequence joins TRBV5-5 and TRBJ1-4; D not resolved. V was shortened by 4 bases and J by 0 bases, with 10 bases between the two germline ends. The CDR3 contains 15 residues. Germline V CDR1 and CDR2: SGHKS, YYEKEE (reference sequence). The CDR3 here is CASSRSPATNEKLFF. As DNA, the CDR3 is TGTGCCAGCAGCCGCTCCCCAGCAACTAATGAAAAACTGTTTTTT.

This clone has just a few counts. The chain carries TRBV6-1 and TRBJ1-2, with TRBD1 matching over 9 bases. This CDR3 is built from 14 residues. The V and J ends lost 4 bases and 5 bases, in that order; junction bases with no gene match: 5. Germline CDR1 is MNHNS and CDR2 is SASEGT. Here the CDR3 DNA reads TGTGCCAGCAGTGCGGACAGGGGTAATTATGGCTACACCTTC. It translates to CASSADRGNYGYTF.

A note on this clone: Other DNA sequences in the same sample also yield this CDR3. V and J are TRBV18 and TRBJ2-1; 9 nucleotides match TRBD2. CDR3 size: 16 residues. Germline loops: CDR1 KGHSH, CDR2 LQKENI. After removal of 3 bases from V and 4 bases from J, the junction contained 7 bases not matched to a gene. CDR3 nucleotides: TGTGCCAGCTCACCCCCCAGCGGGGGGCGTTACAATGAGCAGTTCTTC. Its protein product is CASSPPSGGRYNEQFF. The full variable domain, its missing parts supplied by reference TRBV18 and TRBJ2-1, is NAGVMQNPRHLVRRRGQEARLRCSPMKGHSHVYWYRQLPEEGLKFMVYLQKENIIDESGMPKERFSAEFPKEGPSILRIQQVVRGDSAAYFCASSPPSGGRYNEQFFGPGTRLTVL.

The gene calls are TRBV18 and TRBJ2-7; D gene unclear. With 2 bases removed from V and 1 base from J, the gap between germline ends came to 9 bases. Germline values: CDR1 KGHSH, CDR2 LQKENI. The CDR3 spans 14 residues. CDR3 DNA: TGTGCCAGCTCACCAAACACTATGTCCTACGAGCAGTACTTC. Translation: CASSPNTMSYEQYF.

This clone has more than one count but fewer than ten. CDR3 DNA: TGTGCCAGCAGCCCATCTCGGGGAAACACCATATATTTT. Residues: CASSPSRGNTIYF. The V gene is TRBV7-3, the J gene TRBJ1-3, with D uncertain. Trimming left V 5 bases short and J 4 bases short, with 9 bases between. The germline V gene encodes CDR1 SGHTA and CDR2 FQGTGA. The CDR3 is 13 residues long.

The CDR3 protein is CASSEKGTGLSPQHF. Written as DNA, the CDR3 is TGTGCCAGCAGTGAAAAGGGGACAGGGCTATCGCCCCAGCATTTT. This chain joins TRBV2 and TRBJ1-5, with TRBD1 matching 9 bases. The CDR3 totals 15 residues. With V trimmed by 2 bases and J by 9 bases, 8 bases remained unmatched. Germline-derived CDR1 and CDR2 are SNHLY and FYNNEI.

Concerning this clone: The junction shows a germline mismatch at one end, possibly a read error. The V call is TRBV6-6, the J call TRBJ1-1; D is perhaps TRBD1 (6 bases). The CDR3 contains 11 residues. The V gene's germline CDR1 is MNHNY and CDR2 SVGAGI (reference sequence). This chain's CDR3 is CACRGGAEAFF. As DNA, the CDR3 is TGTGCCTGCAGGGGAGGCGCTGAAGCTTTCTTT.

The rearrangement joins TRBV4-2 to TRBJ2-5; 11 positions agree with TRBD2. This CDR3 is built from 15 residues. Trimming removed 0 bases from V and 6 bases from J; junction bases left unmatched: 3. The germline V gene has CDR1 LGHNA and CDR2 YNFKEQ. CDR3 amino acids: CASSQEASGRKTQYF. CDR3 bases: TGTGCCAGCAGCCAAGAGGCTAGCGGGAGGAAGACCCAGTACTTC.

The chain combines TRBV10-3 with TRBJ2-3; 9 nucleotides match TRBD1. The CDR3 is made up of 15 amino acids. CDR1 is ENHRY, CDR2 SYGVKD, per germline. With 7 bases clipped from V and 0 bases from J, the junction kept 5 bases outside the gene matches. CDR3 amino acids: CAIKLTGGSTDTQYF. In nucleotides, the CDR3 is TGTGCCATCAAATTGACAGGGGGGAGCACAGATACGCAGTATTTT.

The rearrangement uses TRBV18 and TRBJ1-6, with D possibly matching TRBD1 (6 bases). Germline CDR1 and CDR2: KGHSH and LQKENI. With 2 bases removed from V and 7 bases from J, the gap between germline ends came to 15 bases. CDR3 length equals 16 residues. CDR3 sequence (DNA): TGTGCCAGCTCACCAATACAGGGTCGGTCGAATTCACCCCTCCACTTT. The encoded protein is CASSPIQGRSNSPLHF.

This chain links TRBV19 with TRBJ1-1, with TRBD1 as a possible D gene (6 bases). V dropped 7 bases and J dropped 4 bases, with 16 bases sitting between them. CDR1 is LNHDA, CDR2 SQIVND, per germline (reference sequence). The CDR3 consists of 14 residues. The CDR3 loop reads CASTSGGARTEAFF. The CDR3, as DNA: TGTGCCAGTACCTCTGGGGGGGCGCGCACTGAAGCTTTCTTT.